This T cell receptor beta chain was sequenced in a study of blood T cell repertoires in COVID-19. TCRdb's table, derived via immunoSEQ multiplex PCR, lists solely in-frame clones and lacks some. Of about 200,000 clones in the sample, roughly 90% were seen once. The TCR originated in a man aged 18 to 35 with active or convalescent COVID-19. Sequenced input: peripheral blood.

This chain's CDR3 is CATSPLDRDTGELFF. In nucleotides, the CDR3 is TGTGCCACCAGTCCCCTCGACAGAGACACCGGGGAGCTGTTTTTT. V and J are TRBV24-1 and TRBJ2-2, with D possibly being TRBD1 (5 bases). Trimming took off 6 bases at V and 3 bases at J, with 13 bases between the two ends. Germline V gives CDR1 KGHDR, CDR2 SFDVKD. This CDR3 contains 15 residues.